The source of this TCR beta chain is a study of blood T cell repertoires in COVID-19. Study background: COVID-19 samples collected from the United States, Italy and Spain covered acute and convalescent phases. T cells, B-cell-depleted T cells, or PBMCs supplied cDNA or gDNA.

In the authors' methods: Estimated nucleated cell counts came from reference gene primer amplification. Method: immunoSEQ multiplex PCR; TCRdb's copy keeps in-frame clones and lacks some. V and J calls and clone size follow that table, whereas D and trimming were derived from the DNA. The table records 35,000 to 55,000 clones, approximately 77% of them present only once. CDR1 is SGHVS, CDR2 FNYEAQ, per germline. Trimming at V came to 0 bases and at J to 9 bases, leaving 5 bases not matched to a gene. The CDR3 spans 15 residues. The V call is TRBV7-6, the J call TRBJ1-6, with 7 bases fitting TRBD1. The receptor comes from a woman in her seventies with acute or convalescent COVID-19. Sequencing was done on a sample of peripheral blood. The CDR3 spells CASSLATGSGSPLHF. The CDR3 nucleotides read TGTGCCAGCAGCTTAGCGACAGGGTCGGGTTCACCCCTCCACTTT.